The 6 T cell receptor beta chains below all came from one sample that was sequenced in a study of cytomegalovirus exposure and HLA in healthy donors. The primer mix had 60 Vbeta and 13 Jbeta primers. Sequenced by immunoSEQ multiplex PCR; TCRdb stores in-frame clones only, minus some. The sample shows 280,000 or so clones, about 90% of them seen only once. Sample: PBMCs. The receptors shown here come from a woman under 30 in good health and CMV-seronegative.

The genes are TRBV30 and TRBJ2-5, with D unresolved. The CDR3 length is 13 residues. Trimming stripped 1 base from V and 3 bases from J, with 9 bases between. Germline-derived CDR1 and CDR2 are GTSNPN and SVGIG (reference sequence). DNA for the CDR3: TGTGCCTGGAGTGGCCAGATTAAAGAGACCCAGTACTTC. It is translated as CAWSGQIKETQYF.

This clone has just a few counts. CDR3 DNA sequence: TGTGCCAGTAGTATAGTAGGGGCAGGGGGCAGAGATACGCAGTATTTT. Its protein product is CASSIVGAGGRDTQYF. The rearrangement joins TRBV19 to TRBJ2-3; 8 bases are a match to TRBD1. Germline V lookup: CDR1 LNHDA, CDR2 SQIVND (reference sequence). The CDR3 extends over 16 amino acids. V gave up 1 base and J gave up 5 bases; unmatched junction bases: 8.

V usage is TRBV2 and J usage is TRBJ2-7; no reliable D call. With 9 bases removed from V and 9 bases from J, the gap between germline ends came to 21 bases. Germline V CDR1 and CDR2: SNHLY, FYNNEI. This CDR3 has 13 residues. The DNA of the CDR3 is TGTGCCAGTTCCTCCATTCAGTGGTCTGGGCAGTACTTC. This encodes CASSSIQWSGQYF.

The chain combines TRBV10-2 with TRBJ2-1; 7 bases are a match to TRBD1. This CDR3 region has 14 residues. Germline-derived CDR1 and CDR2 are WSHSY and SAAADI. J lost 6 bases, V lost 5 bases, and 7 bases had no gene match. CDR3 bases: TGCGCCAGCAGTTCGACAGGGTTCCTCAATGAGCAGTTCTTC. Protein: CASSSTGFLNEQFF.

The J gene is TRBJ1-2, the V gene TRBV30, with 10 nucleotides matching TRBD1. J was trimmed by 2 bases and V by 2 bases; bases with no gene match: 5. Per germline, CDR1 GTSNPN and CDR2 SVGIG (reference sequence). The CDR3 length is 15 residues. The CDR3 nucleotides are TGTGCCTGGAGTCACGGACAGGGGGGCAACTATGGCTACACCTTC. Protein: CAWSHGQGGNYGYTF.

Worth noting for this clone: Other DNA sequences in this specimen translate into the identical CDR3. The chain has TRBV2 and TRBJ1-6; 9 positions agree with TRBD1. The CDR3 totals 15 residues. The J segment lost 10 bases and the V segment lost 5 bases, leaving 9 bases of the junction unmatched. The V gene's germline CDR1 is SNHLY and CDR2 FYNNEI. The CDR3 here is CASSQGQGPISPLHF. The CDR3 nucleotides read TGTGCCAGCAGTCAAGGACAGGGGCCCATCTCACCCCTCCACTTT.